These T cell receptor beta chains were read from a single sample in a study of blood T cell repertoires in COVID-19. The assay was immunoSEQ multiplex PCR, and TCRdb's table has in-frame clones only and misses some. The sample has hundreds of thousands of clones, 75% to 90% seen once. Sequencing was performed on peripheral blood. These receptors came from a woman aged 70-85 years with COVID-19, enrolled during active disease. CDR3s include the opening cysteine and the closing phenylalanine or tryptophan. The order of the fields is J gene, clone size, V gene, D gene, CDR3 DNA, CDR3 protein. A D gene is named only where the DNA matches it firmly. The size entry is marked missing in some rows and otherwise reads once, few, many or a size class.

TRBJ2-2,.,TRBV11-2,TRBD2,TGTGCCAGCAGCTCTCGACTAGCGGGGGTGCCCGGGGAGCTGTTTTTT,CASSSRLAGVPGELFF
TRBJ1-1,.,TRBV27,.,TGTGCCAGCAGCCCCCTCAGGGAGAACACTGAAGCTTTCTTT,CASSPLRENTEAFF
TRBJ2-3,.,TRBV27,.,TGTGCCAGCAGTTCCGCTCGGTTCTACTTATCTAGCACAGATACGCAGTATTTT,CASSSARFYLSSTDTQYF
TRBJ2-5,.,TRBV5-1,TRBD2,TGCGCCAGCACACGACTAGCGGGTAATCAAGAGACCCAGTACTTC,CASTRLAGNQETQYF
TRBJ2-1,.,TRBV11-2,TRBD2,TGTGCCAGCAGCTTCAGTCTTGGGACTACCAACAATGAGCAGTTCTTC,CASSFSLGTTNNEQFF
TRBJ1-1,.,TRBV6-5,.,TGTGCCAGCAGTTACGACGGGGGGACTGAAGCTTTCTTT,CASSYDGGTEAFF
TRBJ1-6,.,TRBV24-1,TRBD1,TGTGCCACCAGTGATCGACAGGGGCAGCAGAGTTCCTATAATTCACCCCTCCACTTT,CATSDRQGQQSSYNSPLHF
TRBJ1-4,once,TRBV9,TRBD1,TGTGCCAGCAGCGTAGGGCAGGGGGATGAAAAACTGTTTTTT,CASSVGQGDEKLFF
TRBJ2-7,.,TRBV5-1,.,TGCGCCAGCAGCGCGGGGACGGTGTTCTACGAGCAGTACTTC,CASSAGTVFYEQYF
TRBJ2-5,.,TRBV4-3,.,TGCGCCAGCAGCCAAGAAACGGGGTCGAAAGAGACCCAGTACTTC,CASSQETGSKETQYF
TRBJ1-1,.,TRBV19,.,TGTGCCAGTAGTTCCTACGCTCCCTCAGGCGATGAAGCTTTCTTT,CASSSYAPSGDEAFF
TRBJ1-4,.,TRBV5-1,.,TGCGCCAGCAGACTCGGACAGTTAAATGAAAAACTGTTTTTT,CASRLGQLNEKLFF
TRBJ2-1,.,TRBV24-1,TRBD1,TGTGCCACCAGTGATACTTACAGGGGGAGCTCCTACAATGAGCAGTTCTTC,CATSDTYRGSSYNEQFF
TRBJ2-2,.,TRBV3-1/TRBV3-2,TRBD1,TGTGCCAGCAGCCAATTGCTCGCTACCGGGACAGGGGGGGACACCGGGGAGCTGTTTTTT,CASSQLLATGTGGDTGELFF
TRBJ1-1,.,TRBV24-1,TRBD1,TGTGCCCCCAAAGGGACAGGGACTACCACTGAAGCTTTCTTT,CAPKGTGTTTEAFF
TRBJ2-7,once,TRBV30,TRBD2,TGTGCCTGGAGTTTATGGGGGAGCGGGGGCTACGAGCAGTACTTC,CAWSLWGSGGYEQYF
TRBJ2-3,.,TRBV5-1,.,TGCGCCAGCAGCTTTGGTCCAGGTACAGATACGCAGTATTTT,CASSFGPGTDTQYF
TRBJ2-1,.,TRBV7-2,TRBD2,TGTGCCAGCAGCTGGGCGGGGAGGGGCGCCTACAATGAGCAGTTCTTC,CASSWAGRGAYNEQFF
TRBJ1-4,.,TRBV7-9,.,TGTGCCAGCAGCTTAGGGGTGACAGCAGAAAAACTGTTTTTT,CASSLGVTAEKLFF
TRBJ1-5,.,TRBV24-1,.,TGTGCCACCAGTGACTGGGGAGATCAGCCCCAGCATTTT,CATSDWGDQPQHF
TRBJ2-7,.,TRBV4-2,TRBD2,TGTGCCAGCAGCGATAGCGGGCCATCCTACGAGCAGTACTTC,CASSDSGPSYEQYF
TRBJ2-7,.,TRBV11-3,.,TGTGCCAGCAGCTCTGCGGGACGCTACGAGCAGTACTTC,CASSSAGRYEQYF
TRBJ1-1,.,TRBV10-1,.,TGCGCCAGCAGTGGGGACACGGTTTCTGAAGCTTTCTTT,CASSGDTVSEAFF
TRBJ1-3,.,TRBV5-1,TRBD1,TGCGCCAGCAGCTTGTTTTCCGGGACAGGGTTTGGAAACACCATATATTTT,CASSLFSGTGFGNTIYF
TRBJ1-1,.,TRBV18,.,TGTGCCAGCTCACATCGACAGGCGGTCACTGAAGCTTTCTTT,CASSHRQAVTEAFF
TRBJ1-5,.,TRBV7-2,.,TGTGCCAGCAGCCAGCCGGGGTATAGCAATCAGCCCCAGCATTTT,CASSQPGYSNQPQHF
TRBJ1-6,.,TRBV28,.,TGTGCCAGCAGTTTAGGGCAGGGGTATTCACCCCTCCACTTT,CASSLGQGYSPLHF
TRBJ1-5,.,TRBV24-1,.,TGTGCCACCAGTGACCCCGACCCAGGGTTTAGCAATCAGCCCCAGCATTTT,CATSDPDPGFSNQPQHF
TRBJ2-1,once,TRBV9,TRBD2,TGTGCCAGCAGCGTCAGCGGGGGGGTCATGGATGAGCAGTTCTTC,CASSVSGGVMDEQFF
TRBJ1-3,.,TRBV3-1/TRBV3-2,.,TGTGCCAGCAGCCAGAGTCAGGGAGGGGACACCATATATTTT,CASSQSQGGDTIYF
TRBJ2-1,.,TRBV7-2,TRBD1,TGTGCCAGCAGCCCACCCGGCGACAGGGGGGGGAATGAGCAGTTCTTC,CASSPPGDRGGNEQFF
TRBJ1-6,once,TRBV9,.,TGTGCCAGCAGCCCAGAAGAGTCCTCGGGTTCACCCCTCCACTTT,CASSPEESSGSPLHF
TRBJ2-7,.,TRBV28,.,TGTGCCAGCAGTCCAACATGGACTTCTAGCTCCTACGAGCAGTACTTC,CASSPTWTSSSYEQYF
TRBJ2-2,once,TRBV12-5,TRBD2,TGTGCTAGTGGCCCCCCTAGGGGCGGGGGGGCCCCGAACACCGGGGAGCTGTTTTTT,CASGPPRGGGAPNTGELFF
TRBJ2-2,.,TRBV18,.,TGTGCCAGCTCACCAGGGTACAGTAACACCGGGGAGCTGTTTTTT,CASSPGYSNTGELFF